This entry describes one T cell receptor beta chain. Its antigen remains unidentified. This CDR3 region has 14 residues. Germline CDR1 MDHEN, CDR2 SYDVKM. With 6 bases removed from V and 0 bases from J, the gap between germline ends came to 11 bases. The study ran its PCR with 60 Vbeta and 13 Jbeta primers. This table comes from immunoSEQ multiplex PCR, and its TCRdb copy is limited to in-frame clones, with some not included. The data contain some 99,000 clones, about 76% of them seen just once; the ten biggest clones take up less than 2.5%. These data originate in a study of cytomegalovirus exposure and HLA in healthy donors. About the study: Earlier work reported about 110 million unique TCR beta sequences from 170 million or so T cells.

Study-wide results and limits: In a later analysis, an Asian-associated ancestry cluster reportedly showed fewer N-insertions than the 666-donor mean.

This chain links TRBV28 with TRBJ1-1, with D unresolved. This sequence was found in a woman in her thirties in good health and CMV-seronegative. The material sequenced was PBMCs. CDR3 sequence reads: CASSFGVLNTEAFF. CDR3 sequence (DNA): TGTGCCAGCAGCTTTGGAGTCCTGAACACTGAAGCTTTCTTT.